Sequencing of this T cell receptor beta chain was carried out in a study of T cells in Graves' hyperthyroidism and ophthalmopathy. Amplified regions were TCR beta CDR3 sequences from RNA transcripts. TCR CDR3 underwent first-round RT-PCR with the HTBI primer set. Each CDR3 protein gets one entry after TCRdb re-called the multiplex PCR reads with MiXCR. Here the sample spans around 250,000 distinct CDR3 sequences, 16% being singletons. This clonotype has a count of ten or more. The specimen was blood. This TCR was sampled from a woman aged 18-35 years with Graves' ophthalmopathy.

CDR3 nucleotides: TGCGCCAGCAGCCTATGGACTAGCGGATCCGGTTTGGGCGAGCAGTACTTC. The encoded protein is CASSLWTSGSGLGEQYF. The V and J genes are TRBV5-1 and TRBJ2-7, with 10 bases aligning to TRBD2. CDR3 size: 17 residues. Trimming cost V 4 bases and J 6 bases; bases outside gene matches: 16. From germline, CDR1 is SGHRS and CDR2 YFSETQ.